This T cell receptor (beta chain) was profiled in a study of blood T cell repertoires in COVID-19. Study as a whole: The United States, Italy and Spain provided the acute and convalescent COVID-19 samples. Sources were T cells, B-cell-depleted T cells, or PBMCs; the material itself was cDNA or gDNA.

Germline V gene lookup returns CDR1 SGHDT and CDR2 YYEEEE. The CDR3 has 15 residues. The junction had 5 bases not matched to a gene; V was cut back by 1 base and J by 3 bases. As handled by the study authors: Reference gene primers were amplified, and this amplification served to estimate nucleated cell counts. The data were produced by immunoSEQ multiplex PCR, yet TCRdb's version contains in-frame clones alone and is incomplete. V and J calls and clone size are those listed in that table; D and trimming were worked out from the DNA. The sample has 110,000 to 150,000 clones; about four fifths are singletons.

Sequencing input: peripheral blood. V and J are TRBV5-6 and TRBJ2-5; TRBD2 agrees at 8 bases. The sequence was collected from a human donor in a cohort sampled during active COVID-19. CDR3 in amino acids: CASSLLAGTKETQYF. The CDR3 nucleotides read TGTGCCAGCAGCTTGTTAGCGGGGACAAAAGAGACCCAGTACTTC.